The 19 T cell receptor beta chains listed next were all sequenced from one sample in a study of blood T cell repertoires in COVID-19. The table came from immunoSEQ multiplex PCR; TCRdb's copy has only in-frame clones and leaves some out. The data contain 150,000 to 200,000 clones, about 86% of them singletons. The sample consisted of peripheral blood. Receptors were obtained from a man in his fifties with active or convalescent COVID-19.

The CDR3 sequence is CASTSPGLSEKLFF. The CDR3 DNA reads TGTGCCAGCACCAGCCCCGGGTTGAGTGAAAAACTGTTTTTT. The chain joins TRBV6-5 to TRBJ1-4; no definite D call. Germline values: CDR1 MNHEY, CDR2 SVGAGI. V lost 7 bases to trimming and J lost 7 bases, with 16 bases between them. CDR3 size: 14 residues.

The chain joins TRBV2 to TRBJ2-5, with 9 nucleotides matching TRBD1. After removal of 4 bases from V and 5 bases from J, the junction contained 8 bases not matched to a gene. This CDR3 has 15 amino acids. The germline CDR1 and CDR2 sequences are SNHLY and FYNNEI. The chain's CDR3 is CASSGGTGTGETQYF. CDR3 coding DNA: TGTGCCAGCAGTGGAGGGACCGGGACAGGGGAGACCCAGTACTTC.

This chain links TRBV6-5 with TRBJ1-2, with TRBD1 matching over 8 bases. The CDR3 is made up of 14 amino acids. V lost 7 bases and J lost 3; bases outside the gene matches: 7. CDR1 is MNHEY and CDR2 is SVGAGI in the germline V gene. The CDR3 loop is CASNAGQGYYGYTF. The CDR3 DNA follows: TGTGCCAGCAACGCAGGACAGGGCTACTATGGCTACACCTTC.

This chain uses TRBV4-2 with TRBJ1-2; D uncertain. Trimming left V 0 bases short and J 0 bases short, with 5 bases between. The CDR3 contains 14 residues. Germline values: CDR1 LGHNA, CDR2 YNFKEQ. DNA for the CDR3: TGTGCCAGCAGCCAAGACGTAACTAACTATGGCTACACCTTC. Translating gives CASSQDVTNYGYTF.

J is TRBJ2-7 and V is TRBV27; 8 bases map to TRBD2. The V gene end was trimmed by 2 bases and the J gene end by 2 bases; junction bases not matched to a gene: 5. CDR1 is MNHEY, CDR2 SMNVEV, per germline (reference sequence). The CDR3 extends over 15 amino acids. The CDR3 region is CASSLRRGGPYEQYF. The CDR3 bases are TGTGCCAGCAGTTTAAGACGGGGGGGCCCCTACGAGCAGTACTTC.

This clone was observed once. CDR3 in amino acids: CASSRVTGNDYEQYF. The CDR3 nucleotides are TGTGCCAGTAGTAGAGTGACAGGGAACGACTACGAGCAGTACTTC. The chain has TRBV19 and TRBJ2-7, with 7 nucleotides matching TRBD1. The ends lost 4 bases at V and 3 bases at J; junction bases unmatched: 9. This CDR3 region has 15 residues. CDR1 is LNHDA and CDR2 is SQIVND in the germline V gene (reference sequence).

This clone appeared once. V and J are TRBV20-1 and TRBJ2-7; D not resolved. V lost 3 bases and J 5 bases, leaving 11 bases between the germline ends. The length of the CDR3 is 12 residues. Germline V lookup: CDR1 DFQATT, CDR2 SNEGSKA (reference sequence). CDR3 amino acids: CSASYTPDEQYF. The CDR3 nucleotides read TGCAGTGCTAGTTATACTCCTGACGAGCAGTACTTC.

The J gene is TRBJ1-3, the V gene TRBV19, with a tentative D call TRBD1 (5 bases). The V and J ends lost 6 bases and 3 bases respectively, with 15 bases between them. CDR1 and CDR2 (germline): LNHDA, SQIVND (reference sequence). The CDR3 totals 15 residues. CDR3 in amino acids: CASSDRGGFGNTIYF. The CDR3 nucleotides are TGTGCCAGTAGCGATAGGGGTGGCTTTGGAAACACCATATATTTT.

This chain links TRBV2 with TRBJ2-1; TRBD2 matches 12 bases. This CDR3 has 16 amino acids. V shed 6 bases and J 6 bases; nucleotides not matched to a gene: 9. Germline V gives CDR1 SNHLY, CDR2 FYNNEI. CDR3 protein: CASSLPGLAGLNEQFF. CDR3 DNA: TGTGCCAGCAGCCTCCCGGGACTAGCGGGTCTCAATGAGCAGTTCTTC.

The chain joins TRBV11-2 to TRBJ1-4, with D maybe TRBD1 (5 bases). Germline V gene lookup returns CDR1 SGHAT and CDR2 FQNNGV. V dropped 4 bases and J dropped 6 bases, with 9 bases sitting between them. This CDR3 spans 13 amino acids. CDR3 sequence: CASSSGLDEKLFF. CDR3 in DNA: TGTGCCAGCAGCTCAGGGCTAGATGAAAAACTGTTTTTT.

The chain links TRBV12-3 or TRBV12-4 to TRBJ2-1; possible D gene TRBD2, 5 bases. The CDR3 runs 13 residues. With 6 bases removed from V and 8 bases from J, the gap between germline ends came to 14 bases. The CDR3 loop reads CASSSNLADEQFF. CDR3 bases: TGTGCCAGCAGCTCAAACCTAGCAGATGAGCAGTTCTTC.

The V gene is TRBV11-3, the J gene TRBJ2-1, with 9 bases identical to TRBD2. Germline CDR1 SGHNT, CDR2 YENEEA. V shed 0 bases and J 9 bases; nucleotides not matched to a gene: 6. The length of the CDR3 is 15 residues. The CDR3 nucleotides are TGTGCCAGCAGCTTAGATAGCGGGAGTGGGAGTGAGCAGTTCTTC. Translation gives CASSLDSGSGSEQFF.

The chain has TRBV3-1 (or the pseudogene TRBV3-2) and TRBJ2-7; 7 bases are a match to TRBD1. V lost 10 bases, J lost 1 base, and 7 bases stayed unmatched. The V gene's germline CDR1 is LGHDT and CDR2 YNNKEL (reference sequence). CDR3 length: 13 residues. CDR3 loop: CATKGGESYEQYF. CDR3 in DNA: TGTGCCACAAAAGGGGGCGAGTCCTACGAGCAGTACTTC.

The chain uses TRBV14 and TRBJ2-1; D call uncertain. CDR3 length equals 13 residues. V was trimmed by 4 bases and J by 0 bases, leaving 4 bases between them. Germline loops: CDR1 SGHDN, CDR2 FVKESK. The CDR3 nucleotides read TGTGCCAGCAGCCTGAGCTCCTACAATGAGCAGTTCTTC. This translates into CASSLSSYNEQFF.

V is TRBV28 and J is TRBJ1-6; 10 bases are shared with TRBD1. V lost 5 bases, J lost 7 bases, and 8 bases stayed unmatched. The V gene's germline CDR1 is MDHEN and CDR2 SYDVKM. This CDR3 comprises 16 residues. As DNA, the CDR3 is TGTGCCAGCAGTGCCCCGGGACAGGGGTTGAATTCACCCCTCCACTTT. The encoded protein is CASSAPGQGLNSPLHF.

The chain employs TRBV19 and TRBJ1-2; D is uncertain. Germline CDR1 reads LNHDA; CDR2 reads SQIVND (reference sequence). The germline V and J ends were trimmed by 8 bases and 2 bases, with 9 bases remaining between them. The CDR3 is 12 amino acids. The DNA of the CDR3 is TGTGCCAGTTTTTTATTGAACTATGGCTACACCTTC. Translating it yields CASFLLNYGYTF. Together with reference TRBV19 and TRBJ1-2, the CDR3 gives the full variable domain: DGGITQSPKYLFRKEGQNVTLSCEQNLNHDAMYWYRQDPGQGLRLIYYSQIVNDFQKGDIAEGYSVSREKKESFPLTVTSAQKNPTAFYLCASFLLNYGYTFGSGTRLTVV.

CDR3 sequence: CASSLGLEGGEQYF. CDR3 in DNA: TGCGCCAGCAGCTTGGGGCTAGAGGGAGGCGAGCAGTACTTC. The chain couples TRBV5-1 to TRBJ2-7; tentative D call: TRBD2 (6 bases). The V end was cut by 0 bases, the J end by 6 bases, with 13 bases between. The CDR3 length is 14 residues. Germline V gives CDR1 SGHRS, CDR2 YFSETQ.

This chain connects TRBV28 to TRBJ2-7; 7 bases match TRBD2. Germline V lookup: CDR1 MDHEN, CDR2 SYDVKM. There are 14 residues in the CDR3. After removal of 4 bases from V and 4 bases from J, the junction contained 7 bases not matched to a gene. This chain's CDR3 is CASSSGRRTYEQYF. As DNA, the CDR3 is TGTGCCAGCAGTTCCGGGAGGCGGACTTACGAGCAGTACTTC.

V usage is TRBV6-5 and J usage is TRBJ1-1; a possible D gene is TRBD1 (6 bases). V lost 6 bases and J 1 base, leaving 15 bases between the germline ends. The germline V gene encodes CDR1 MNHEY and CDR2 SVGAGI. The length of the CDR3 is 15 residues. The CDR3 region is CASRRRTDPNTEAFF. CDR3 DNA sequence: TGTGCCAGCAGGCGCAGGACAGACCCGAACACTGAAGCTTTCTTT.